The 15 T cell receptor beta chains given below trace back to one sample, sequenced in a study of T-cell reconstitution after alpha-beta-depleted transplantation in children. Unique molecular identifiers were incorporated into the prepared TCRbeta library. TCRdb reprocessed the PCR reads with MiXCR, giving one entry per CDR3 protein. The sample contains 150,000 to 250,000 distinct CDR3 sequences, approximately 6.8% of which appear only once. The specimen comprised PBMCs, sampled before TCRalphabeta/CD19-depleted stem cell transplant. These receptors all come from a girl under three years old with combined immunodeficiency, due to receive a stem cell transplant.

This clonotype was seen many times. This chain links TRBV6-2 or TRBV6-3 with TRBJ2-1, with D possibly TRBD1 on 6 matching bases. Germline CDR1 is MNHEY and CDR2 is SVGEGT. V was pared by 5 bases and J by 8 bases, with 13 bases between. The CDR3 loop spans 13 amino acids. The CDR3 nucleotides read TGTGCCAGCAGTAGATACAGGGATCATGAGCAGTTCTTC. This sequence encodes CASSRYRDHEQFF.

This clonotype has a count of ten or more. The chain employs TRBV15 and TRBJ1-1; D unclear. The CDR3 contains 15 residues. Germline-derived CDR1 and CDR2 are LNHNV and YYDKDF (reference sequence). Trimming stripped 2 bases from V and 2 bases from J, with 12 bases between. CDR3 protein: CATSRTLAGNTEAFF. DNA of the CDR3: TGTGCCACCAGCAGAACCCTCGCAGGCAACACTGAAGCTTTCTTT.

In its sample, this clonotype was seen many times. V and J are TRBV3-1 and TRBJ2-3, with D tentatively TRBD1 (6 bases). This CDR3 is built from 13 residues. The V end was cut by 1 base, the J end by 9 bases, with 11 bases between. Germline CDR1 and CDR2: LGHDT and YNNKEL (reference sequence). CDR3 nucleotides: TGTGCCAGCAGCCAAGCAGGGGCCCCGACGCAGTATTTT. Amino acids: CASSQAGAPTQYF.

This clonotype came up many times. The chain couples TRBV29-1 to TRBJ1-1; 7 nucleotides match TRBD1. Germline loops: CDR1 SQVTM, CDR2 ANQGSEA. The trim removed 3 bases at V and 5 bases at J, leaving 6 bases unmatched. There are 13 residues in the CDR3. This CDR3 is CSVDPRGWTEAFF. As DNA, the CDR3 is TGCAGCGTTGATCCCAGGGGGTGGACTGAAGCTTTCTTT.

This clonotype was recorded many times. The chain recombines TRBV20-1 with TRBJ2-7; D remains ambiguous. The CDR3 consists of 14 residues. CDR1 is DFQATT and CDR2 is SNEGSKA in the germline V gene (reference sequence). The V end lost 3 bases, the J end lost 3 bases, and 15 bases lay between the germline ends. Here the CDR3 DNA reads TGCAGTGCTAGTGATCCGCGCCATAACTACGAGCAGTACTTC. Encoded protein: CSASDPRHNYEQYF.

At least ten counts were recorded for this clonotype. The V call is TRBV28, the J call TRBJ1-5, with D tentatively TRBD1 (6 bases). Trimming took off 3 bases at V and 2 bases at J, with 11 bases between the two ends. The CDR3 is 15 residues long. The germline CDR1 and CDR2 sequences are MDHEN and SYDVKM. CDR3 nucleotide sequence: TGTGCCAGCAGTTTTCCCCACAGGGGCAATCAGCCCCAGCATTTT. Protein sequence: CASSFPHRGNQPQHF.

This clonotype was detected only a few times. This chain joins TRBV12-3 or TRBV12-4 and TRBJ2-2; TRBD1 agrees at 7 bases. The CDR3 is 13 amino acids. J lost 6 bases, V lost 6 bases, and 4 bases had no gene match. CDR3 in amino acids: CASSLDRAGELFF. As DNA, the CDR3 is TGTGCCAGCAGCCTCGACAGGGCCGGGGAGCTGTTTTTT.

This clonotype appeared many times. The chain links TRBV20-1 to TRBJ2-6, with D uncertain. CDR3 length: 14 amino acids. The V end lost 3 bases, the J end lost 0 bases, and 6 bases lay between the germline ends. Germline-derived CDR1 and CDR2 are DFQATT and SNEGSKA (reference sequence). The DNA for the CDR3 is TGCAGTGCTAGCCCTATCTCTGGGGCCAACGTCCTGACTTTC. This codes for CSASPISGANVLTF.

The rearrangement joins TRBV4-3 to TRBJ2-1; maybe TRBD1 (6 bases). CDR1 is LGHNA, CDR2 YSLEER, per germline. This CDR3 is built from 14 residues. With 2 bases removed from V and 6 bases from J, the gap between germline ends came to 11 bases. This CDR3 reads CASSQNPTGNEQFF. Written as DNA, the CDR3 is TGCGCCAGCAGCCAAAATCCGACAGGCAATGAGCAGTTCTTC.

This clonotype was picked up many times. This sequence joins TRBV7-8 and TRBJ2-7; D gene unclear. There are 13 residues in the CDR3. The ends were cut back, 1 base at V and 2 bases at J, with 6 bases in the middle. Germline loops: CDR1 SGHVS, CDR2 FQNEAQ. The CDR3, as DNA: TGTGCCAGCAGCTTAGGTCCTCCCTACGAGCAGTACTTC. Amino acid sequence: CASSLGPPYEQYF.

The J gene is TRBJ1-4, the V gene TRBV27; possibly TRBD1 for D (5 bases). The CDR3 extends over 15 amino acids. Germline CDR1 and CDR2: MNHEY and SMNVEV (reference sequence). The V gene lost 4 bases and the J gene lost 8 bases, with 17 bases spanning the gap. The CDR3 DNA is TGTGCCAGCAGTTGGGCAGGGAGTTATGGGGAAAAACTGTTTTTT. Translating it yields CASSWAGSYGEKLFF.

This clonotype has at least ten counts. CDR3 in amino acids: CATSDTQGGNYNEQFF. For the CDR3, the DNA is TGTGCCACCAGTGATACTCAGGGGGGAAACTACAATGAGCAGTTCTTC. This sequence joins TRBV24-1 and TRBJ2-1, with D possibly matching TRBD1 (7 bases). The V gene lost 3 bases and the J gene lost 3 bases, with 14 bases spanning the gap. CDR1 and CDR2 from the germline V gene are KGHDR and SFDVKD. CDR3 length: 16 amino acids.

This clonotype appeared many times. This rearrangement joins TRBV14 to TRBJ2-2; tentative D call: TRBD2 (5 bases). V shed 0 bases and J shed 9 bases, with 14 bases lying between them. This CDR3 contains 15 residues. Germline V gene lookup returns CDR1 SGHDN and CDR2 FVKESK. The CDR3 nucleotides read TGTGCCAGCAGCCAAGACGTGGGAGTCCCTCGGGAGCTGTTTTTT. It codes for CASSQDVGVPRELFF.

This clonotype has ten or more counts. V is TRBV24-1 and J is TRBJ2-3, with D hard to call. This CDR3 spans 13 amino acids. Trimming removed 2 bases from V and 3 bases from J, with 5 bases in between. From germline, CDR1 is KGHDR and CDR2 SFDVKD. The CDR3 reads CATSDWSTDTQYF. The CDR3 nucleotides read TGTGCCACCAGTGATTGGTCAACAGATACGCAGTATTTT.

This clonotype has ten or more counts. The J gene is TRBJ2-1, the V gene TRBV6-2 or TRBV6-3; D may be TRBD2 (5 bases). The V and J ends lost 7 bases and 5 bases respectively, with 12 bases between them. CDR1 and CDR2 from the germline V gene are MNHEY and SVGEGT. This CDR3 spans 13 amino acids. CDR3 sequence (DNA): TGTGCCAGCACCACGGACTGGGACAATGAGCAGTTCTTC. Encoded protein: CASTTDWDNEQFF.